The 6 T cell receptor beta chains below come from one sample, sequenced in a study of blood T cell repertoires in COVID-19. The method was immunoSEQ multiplex PCR; TCRdb's version includes in-frame clones alone and lacks a portion of them. The data show 250,000 to 350,000 clones, approximately 91% seen once. Sequenced material: peripheral blood. The receptors derive from a woman aged 55-69 years with acute or convalescent COVID-19.

This clone came up a few times. The chain combines TRBV6-2 or TRBV6-3 with TRBJ2-1; 11 bases are shared with TRBD2. The CDR3 covers 16 residues. Per germline, CDR1 MNHEY and CDR2 SVGEGT. J was trimmed by 4 bases and V by 5 bases; bases with no gene match: 7. The CDR3 region has the DNA TGTGCCAGCAGTAAACCGGGACTAGCGGTATACAATGAGCAGTTCTTC. It translates to CASSKPGLAVYNEQFF.

In this sample, this clone turned up a few times. The J gene is TRBJ2-6, the V gene TRBV10-1; the match to TRBD2 covers 10 bases. After removal of 6 bases from V and 0 bases from J, the junction contained 8 bases not matched to a gene. Germline CDR1 and CDR2: WNHNN and SYGVQD (reference sequence). The CDR3 runs 18 residues. CDR3 in DNA: TGCGCCAGCAGCTGCTTTCTAGCGGGGGTCTCTGGGGCCAACGTCCTGACTTTC. Protein product: CASSCFLAGVSGANVLTF.

The V gene is TRBV7-3, the J gene TRBJ2-4, with D perhaps TRBD2 (5 bases). Germline V gene data show CDR1 as SGHTA and CDR2 as FQGTGA. This CDR3 is 17 amino acids long. V was trimmed by 1 base and J by 0 bases, leaving 13 bases between them. In nucleotides, the CDR3 is TGTGCCAGCAGCTTAATGGAAATAGGACTAGCCAAAAACATTCAGTACTTC. Protein sequence: CASSLMEIGLAKNIQYF.

This chain's CDR3 is CASSRDVTGETQYF. CDR3 coding DNA: TGTGCCAGTAGTAGAGATGTGACAGGGGAGACCCAGTACTTC. The chain employs TRBV19 and TRBJ2-5, with TRBD1 matching over 7 bases. The germline V gene encodes CDR1 LNHDA and CDR2 SQIVND (reference sequence). CDR3 size: 14 residues. Trimming cost V 4 bases and J 5 bases; bases outside gene matches: 7.

J is TRBJ1-3 and V is TRBV4-3; the D is unclear. Trimming cost V 0 bases and J 0 bases, with 6 bases left between them. CDR3 length equals 15 residues. Germline CDR1 is LGHNA and CDR2 is YSLEER. For the CDR3, the DNA is TGCGCCAGCAGCCAAGAGGTCGGCTCTGGAAACACCATATATTTT. Residues: CASSQEVGSGNTIYF.

The rearrangement links TRBV7-2 to TRBJ1-3; a possible D gene is TRBD1 (5 bases). The CDR3 loop spans 15 amino acids. The V end lost 5 bases, the J end lost 0 bases, and 11 bases lay between the germline ends. Germline V CDR1 and CDR2: SGHTA, FQGNSA. In DNA form, the CDR3 reads TGTGCCAGCAGCCTTGGGGGGACCTCTGGAAACACCATATATTTT. It specifies CASSLGGTSGNTIYF.